This is a list of T cell receptor beta chains from one sample in a study of Ad26.COV2.S vaccination and SARS-CoV-2 variants. Only in-frame clones appear in the TCRdb table, and some are missing; sequencing was by immunoSEQ multiplex PCR. The data show roughly 350,000 clones, about nine tenths seen once. The source material was peripheral blood, sampled in a trial of Ad26.COV2.S vaccine versus placebo. The source of these receptors is a person between 18 and 59 years old who received the Ad26.COV2.S COVID-19 vaccine or a placebo. The CDR3 runs from the conserved cysteine through the conserved F or W. The D gene is left open where the match is weak. The size entry is marked missing in some rows and otherwise reads once, few, many or a size class.

d_gene	v_gene	j_gene	abundance	len	CDR3nt	CDR3aa
TRBD2	TRBV14	TRBJ2-7	few	14	TGTGCCAGCAGCCTTAGCGGGAGCTCCTACGAGCAGTACTTC	CASSLSGSSYEQYF
NA	TRBV5-1	TRBJ2-7	NA	14	TGCGCCAGCAGCTTGGAGGCAGATTCCTACGAGCAGTACTTC	CASSLEADSYEQYF
NA	TRBV18	TRBJ2-7	NA	14	TGTGCCAGCTCACCCCCGGACGGTGGCCACGAGCAGTACTTC	CASSPPDGGHEQYF
TRBD2	TRBV11-3	TRBJ2-7	NA	16	TGTGCCAGCAGCTTAGTCGCTAGCGGGGTTTGGTACGAGCAGTACTTC	CASSLVASGVWYEQYF
TRBD2	TRBV6-4	TRBJ2-3	NA	16	TGTGCCAGCAGTGACGGACTAGCGGGGGGGCCAGATACGCAGTATTTT	CASSDGLAGGPDTQYF
NA	TRBV6-5	TRBJ2-7	NA	13	TGTGCCAGCAGCTCCGGGCCCACCTACGAGCAGTACTTC	CASSSGPTYEQYF
NA	TRBV6-5	TRBJ2-2	once	16	TGTGCCAGCAGTTACTCGCGGGCAGGGCGCACCGGGGAGCTGTTTTTT	CASSYSRAGRTGELFF
TRBD1	TRBV30	TRBJ1-6	NA	17	TGTGCCTGGAGTGGGGAGGGGGCGGAAGGTGTTAATTCACCCCTCCACTTT	CAWSGEGAEGVNSPLHF
NA	TRBV9	TRBJ2-5	NA	15	TGTGCCAGCAGCGTCGGCGGGGGACACCGAGAGACCCAGTACTTC	CASSVGGGHRETQYF
NA	TRBV5-1	TRBJ1-2	NA	14	TGCGCCAGCAGCCCCCCGGGAGGGGAAGGTGGCTACACCTTC	CASSPPGGEGGYTF
TRBD1	TRBV5-1	TRBJ2-7	NA	14	TGCGCCAGCAGCTCCGCGGACAGGAGCTACGAGCAGTACTTC	CASSSADRSYEQYF
NA	TRBV5-1	TRBJ2-1	once	14	TGCGCCAGCAGTTACGGGGGGCCGGGCAATGAGCAGTTCTTC	CASSYGGPGNEQFF
NA	TRBV6-5	TRBJ2-3	NA	15	TGTGCCAGCAGTTACTCGGGGGTGAAGACAGATACGCAGTATTTT	CASSYSGVKTDTQYF
NA	TRBV4-2	TRBJ1-5	NA	15	TGTGCCAGCAGCCTGGGCGGGGAAAGGGATCAGCCCCAGCATTTT	CASSLGGERDQPQHF
NA	TRBV9	TRBJ2-3	NA	15	TGTGCCAGCAGGAGAGGGGGGGCCTGGACAGATACGCAGTATTTT	CASRRGGAWTDTQYF
NA	TRBV5-1	TRBJ1-2	NA	15	TGCGCCAGCAGCTTGGGTTCAGGGACGGGCTATGGCTACACCTTC	CASSLGSGTGYGYTF
NA	TRBV21-1	TRBJ2-1	NA	19	TGTGCCAGCAGTAAACCCGGCCCGACAGGGCTGAGCTCCTACAATGAGCAGTTCTTC	CASSKPGPTGLSSYNEQFF
NA	TRBV7-6	TRBJ1-1	NA	15	TGTGCCAGCAGCGCCCGACAGGTCCCCCCCACTGAAGCTTTCTTT	CASSARQVPPTEAFF
NA	TRBV19	TRBJ2-7	NA	13	TGTGCCAGTAGTGCGTCGAATCGGTACGAGCAGTACTTC	CASSASNRYEQYF
TRBD2	TRBV5-4	TRBJ2-5	NA	16	TGTGCCAGCAGCTTGGGGGGGTGGACTAGAGGCGAGACCCAGTACTTC	CASSLGGWTRGETQYF
NA	TRBV7-7	TRBJ2-5	few	15	TGTGCTAGCAGCTTGCTCGGGGTTAACCAAGAGACCCAGTACTTC	CASSLLGVNQETQYF
NA	TRBV5-1	TRBJ2-2	few	13	TGCGCCAGCAGCCTGAGGGAGTTCGGGGAGCTGTTTTTT	CASSLREFGELFF
NA	TRBV5-4	TRBJ2-5	NA	12	TGTGCCAGCAGCCCTCTAGGGGAGACCCAGTACTTC	CASSPLGETQYF
TRBD1	TRBV7-6	TRBJ2-7	NA	19	TGTGCCAGCAGCTTAAGGGCGAACGTCCGGGGACAGAGATTATACGAGCAGTACTTC	CASSLRANVRGQRLYEQYF
NA	TRBV7-3	TRBJ1-1	NA	14	TGTGCCAGCAGCTTATTGGCGGGGAACACTGAAGCTTTCTTT	CASSLLAGNTEAFF
NA	TRBV5-6	TRBJ1-2	NA	14	TGTGCCAGCAGCCTACAAGGTTCTAACTATGGCTACACCTTC	CASSLQGSNYGYTF
TRBD1	TRBV15	TRBJ1-1	NA	14	TGTGCCACCAGCAGGGACAGGAAGAACACTGAAGCTTTCTTT	CATSRDRKNTEAFF
NA	TRBV11-2	TRBJ2-5	NA	15	TGTGCCAGCAGCGACCTAGGGCGGGTACAAGAGACCCAGTACTTC	CASSDLGRVQETQYF
NA	TRBV9	TRBJ1-2	once	10	TGTGCCAGCAGCGGAAAGGGACCTACCTTC	CASSGKGPTF
NA	TRBV14	TRBJ1-1	NA	15	TGTGCCAGCAGCCAAGCCCTCGGGGTGGGGACTGAAGCTTTCTTT	CASSQALGVGTEAFF
NA	TRBV6-6	TRBJ1-5	NA	15	TGTGCCAGCAGTAGTGCGGAATTGAGCAATCAGCCCCAGCATTTT	CASSSAELSNQPQHF
NA	TRBV16	TRBJ2-7	NA	15	TGTGCCAGCAGCCAAGGTTCTGCCTCAAGGGACGAGCAGTACTTC	CASSQGSASRDEQYF
NA	TRBV13	TRBJ2-3	once	14	TGTGCCAGCAGCTTAGGAAGGAGCGCAGATACGCAGTATTTT	CASSLGRSADTQYF
NA	TRBV6-5	TRBJ1-1	NA	15	TGTGCCAGCAGTTACAGCCGACACCCGAACACTGAAGCTTTCTTT	CASSYSRHPNTEAFF
NA	TRBV5-1	TRBJ1-4	once	16	TGCGCCAGCAGCCTTGGAGGAGGGGCGCCTAATGAAAAACTGTTTTTT	CASSLGGGAPNEKLFF
NA	TRBV10-3	TRBJ1-1	NA	14	TGTGCCATCGGATCCCTCGGGACACTCACTGAAGCTTTCTTT	CAIGSLGTLTEAFF
NA	TRBV2	TRBJ2-4	NA	15	TGTGCCAGCAGTGATCTCCGGGAAGCCAAAAACATTCAGTACTTC	CASSDLREAKNIQYF
TRBD1	TRBV5-4	TRBJ1-2	NA	15	TGTGCCAGCAGCGGACCGGGACAGTCACTTTATGGCTACACCTTC	CASSGPGQSLYGYTF
TRBD1	TRBV5-1	TRBJ1-2	NA	14	TGCGCCAGCAGCTTGGAGGGACAGAACTATGGCTACACCTTC	CASSLEGQNYGYTF
NA	TRBV27	TRBJ1-1	NA	11	TGTGCCAGCGGGTTTAACACTGAAGCTTTCTTT	CASGFNTEAFF
NA	TRBV9	TRBJ1-4	once	16	TGTGCCAGCAGCGTAGGGGACCGGGCAACTAATGAAAAACTGTTTTTT	CASSVGDRATNEKLFF
NA	TRBV5-1	TRBJ2-3	NA	17	TGCGCCAGCAGCTTGAGATCGGCGGGGAGAGCCACAGATACGCAGTATTTT	CASSLRSAGRATDTQYF
NA	TRBV7-9	TRBJ2-7	NA	12	TGTGCCAGCAGCTTAGATTACTACGAGCAGTACTTC	CASSLDYYEQYF
NA	TRBV9	TRBJ2-2	NA	16	TGTGCCAGCAGTCTCTATGTAACCCCTAACACCGGGGAGCTGTTTTTT	CASSLYVTPNTGELFF
NA	TRBV3-1/TRBV3-2	TRBJ2-1	NA	14	TGTGCCAGCAGCCAAGATGAGTCGAGACTTGGGGAGTTCTTC	CASSQDESRLGEFF